This entry concerns a single TCR beta chain. The antigen remains undetermined. This CDR3 is 14 amino acids long. The V end lost 6 bases, the J end lost 2 bases, and 14 bases lay between the germline ends. From germline, CDR1 is MNHEY and CDR2 SMNVEV (reference sequence). The study ran its PCR with 60 Vbeta and 13 Jbeta primers. The data were produced by immunoSEQ multiplex PCR, yet TCRdb's version contains in-frame clones alone and is incomplete. Of about 200,000 clones in the sample, roughly 82% are singletons; the top ten hold approximately 6%. The sample comes from a study of cytomegalovirus exposure and HLA in healthy donors. As for the study in general: Approximately 85 million unique TCRs from HLA-typed donors were held in an early data release. Study-level points and caveats: A later look showed TCR association rates differing by HLA locus, highest for DRB1 and lowest for HLA-C.

This receptor was taken from a man between 40 and 49 years old in good health and CMV-seropositive. The specimen was PBMCs. The chain couples TRBV27 to TRBJ2-7; a weak D match, TRBD1 (6 bases). The CDR3 sequence is CASSQGQLTYEQYF. The CDR3 region has the DNA TGTGCCAGCAGCCAGGGACAACTTACCTACGAGCAGTACTTC.